This T cell receptor (beta chain) came from a study of T cell changes during pregnancy in multiple sclerosis. From germline, CDR1 is LGHNA and CDR2 YNFKEQ. The CDR3 runs to 17 residues. Trimming removed 2 bases from V and 4 bases from J; junction bases left unmatched: 5. The method was immunoSEQ multiplex PCR; TCRdb's version includes in-frame clones alone and lacks a portion of them. The data show about 61,000 clones, 90% seen once. The TCR comes from a female donor in good health, enrolled as a control in a pregnancy study. The source material was peripheral blood, sampled in the first trimester of pregnancy. The chain recombines TRBV4-2 with TRBJ2-2, with TRBD2 identical over 12 bases. CDR3 region: CASSQRTSGAGTGELFF. CDR3 DNA sequence: TGTGCCAGCAGCCAAAGGACTAGCGGGGCGGGCACCGGGGAGCTGTTTTTT.